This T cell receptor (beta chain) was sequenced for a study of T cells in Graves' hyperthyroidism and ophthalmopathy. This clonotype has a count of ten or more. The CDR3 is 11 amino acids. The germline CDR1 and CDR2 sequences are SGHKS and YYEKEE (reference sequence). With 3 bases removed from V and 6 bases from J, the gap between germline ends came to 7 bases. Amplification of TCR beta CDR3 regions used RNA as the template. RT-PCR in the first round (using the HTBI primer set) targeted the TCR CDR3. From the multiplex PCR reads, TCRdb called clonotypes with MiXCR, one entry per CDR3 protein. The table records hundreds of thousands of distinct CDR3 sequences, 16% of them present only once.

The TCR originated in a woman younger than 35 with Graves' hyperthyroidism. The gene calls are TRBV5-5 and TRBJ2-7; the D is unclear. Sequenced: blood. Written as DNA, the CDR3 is TGTGCCAGCAGCTCCGTAGCCGAGCAGTACTTC. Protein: CASSSVAEQYF.